One and the same sample provided the 5 T cell receptor beta chains below, sequenced in a study of the immune and genomic landscape of osteosarcoma. The post-treatment osteosarcoma tumors were primary, local recurrence or metastasis specimens from poor-prognosis patients. TCRdb keeps only in-frame clones here, not all; method: immunoSEQ multiplex PCR. This sample has roughly 4,600 clones; about three quarters occur once, and the top ten carry approximately 6.2%. The sequencing sample was made of osteosarcoma tumor tissue from the lung. These receptors all stem from a human donor with osteosarcoma.

V is TRBV7-8 and J is TRBJ1-6; TRBD1 aligns across 8 bases. The V segment lost 4 bases and the J segment 1 base; nucleotides outside the gene matches: 12. Germline CDR1 SGHVS, CDR2 FQNEAQ. The CDR3 length is 19 residues. CDR3 coding DNA: TGTGCCAGCAGCTCATCATTTACGGACAGGGCGTCCTATAATTCACCCCTCCACTTT. Protein: CASSSSFTDRASYNSPLHF.

In its sample, this clone was seen a few times. The chain couples TRBV7-2 to TRBJ2-7; maybe TRBD2 (8 bases). The V end lost 5 bases, the J end lost 3 bases, and 17 bases lay between the germline ends. This CDR3 has 15 residues. Germline-derived CDR1 and CDR2 are SGHTA and FQGNSA. DNA of the CDR3: TGTGCCAGCAGCCCACAGGGGCGGGAGGTCTACGAGCAGTACTTC. Its translation is CASSPQGREVYEQYF.

The chain is built from TRBV28 and TRBJ1-2; unclear D gene. The V gene lost 4 bases and the J gene lost 4 bases, with 10 bases spanning the gap. The length of the CDR3 is 13 residues. The germline gives CDR1 MDHEN, CDR2 SYDVKM. The CDR3 region is CASSWAAGYGYTF. The CDR3 DNA sequence: TGTGCCAGCAGTTGGGCAGCTGGCTATGGCTACACCTTC.

The CDR3 region is CASSLAYQLAGGTGELFF. For the CDR3, the DNA is TGTGCCAGCAGCTTAGCCTACCAGCTAGCGGGAGGCACCGGGGAGCTGTTTTTT. The V and J genes are TRBV7-9 and TRBJ2-2; 11 bases map to TRBD2. The trim removed 0 bases at V and 4 bases at J, leaving 7 bases unmatched. The CDR3 loop spans 18 amino acids. Looked up from germline, CDR1 is SEHNR and CDR2 is FQNEAQ (reference sequence).

The genes are TRBV6-1 and TRBJ1-1, with 7 positions matching TRBD1. V dropped 8 bases and J dropped 5; count of bases not matched to a gene: 5. CDR1 is MNHNS and CDR2 is SASEGT in the germline V gene. The CDR3 spans 12 residues. The CDR3 sequence is CASGDRVTEAFF. Here the CDR3 DNA reads TGTGCCAGCGGAGACAGGGTGACTGAAGCTTTCTTT.